This T cell receptor beta chain was sequenced in a study of OX40 agonist ivuxolimab in advanced cancers. In the study overall: Ivuxolimab, which patients received intravenously every 2 weeks, was dosed at 0.01 to 10 mg/kg. Points from the study as a whole: Blood T cells, both CD4+ and CD8+, expanded clonally by week 6 at 0.1 to 3.0 mg/kg. With doses of 0.1-3.0 mg/kg, partial responders showed among the lowest clonal expansion.

Trimming at V came to 5 bases and at J to 3 bases, leaving 7 bases not matched to a gene. Germline assignment: CDR1 SGHRS and CDR2 YFSETQ. This CDR3 has 14 residues. To note about this clone: Its target is unknown.

Libraries were prepared by immunoSEQ multiplex PCR; TCRdb keeps only in-frame clonotypes and omits some of them. The table shows around 90,000 clones, with about nine tenths occurring only once. The chain is built from TRBV5-1 and TRBJ2-7; 8 nucleotides line up with TRBD1. Specimen: CD4+ or CD8+ T cells sorted from blood, collected in a trial of the OX40 agonist ivuxolimab. The sequence derives from an adult with an advanced solid tumor such as melanoma, head and neck, liver or kidney cancer. CDR3 protein: CASSGTGPVYEQYF. CDR3 DNA sequence: TGCGCCAGCAGTGGGACAGGTCCTGTCTACGAGCAGTACTTC.